These 14 T cell receptor beta chains came from one sample sequenced in a study of blood T cells in healthy people across ages. Combining a sample-barcoded 5' primer with a J-beta primer mix, a second PCR ran for roughly 6 to 11 cycles. Via MiXCR, TCRdb re-called the 5' RACE reads, giving one row per CDR3 protein. The sample carries approximately 960,000 distinct CDR3 sequences, 25% to 30% recorded once. The same sample was also studied in work on T cells of mothers and their children.

Sequenced sample: blood. The source is a woman in her thirties or forties in good health.

This clonotype was detected ten times or more. This chain connects TRBV5-1 to TRBJ2-1; 9 nucleotides line up with TRBD1. Germline CDR1 and CDR2: SGHRS and YFSETQ. V gave up 4 bases and J gave up 6 bases; unmatched junction bases: 11. This CDR3 region has 16 residues. CDR3 in amino acids: CASSKEPGQGANEQFF. DNA for the CDR3: TGCGCCAGCAGCAAGGAACCGGGACAGGGTGCCAATGAGCAGTTCTTC.

This clonotype was recorded a few times. This chain joins TRBV30 and TRBJ2-1; D might be TRBD2 (6 bases). The CDR3 contains 17 residues. V was pared by 1 base and J by 0 bases, with 16 bases between. The germline V gene encodes CDR1 GTSNPN and CDR2 SVGIG (reference sequence). CDR3 bases: TGTGCCTGGAGTGGGTATGGGGGGTCAAGCTCCTACAATGAGCAGTTCTTC. Protein sequence: CAWSGYGGSSSYNEQFF. Complete variable domain (other parts from reference TRBV30 and TRBJ2-1): SQTIHQWPATLVQPVGSPLSLECTVEGTSNPNLYWYRQAAGRGLQLLFYSVGIGQISSEVPQNLSASRPQDRQFILSSKKLLLSDSGFYLCAWSGYGGSSSYNEQFFGPGTRLTVL.

This rearrangement joins TRBV12-3 or TRBV12-4 to TRBJ2-3; 7 bases align to TRBD1. V was pared by 9 bases and J by 5 bases, with 5 bases of the junction left unmatched. The CDR3 is made up of 12 amino acids. The CDR3 bases are TGTGCCAGTGAAGGGGACAGAGATACGCAGTATTTT. Encoded protein: CASEGDRDTQYF.

This clonotype was picked up many times. The chain joins TRBV27 to TRBJ2-5; the D gene is possibly TRBD1 (5 bases). The ends were cut back, 6 bases at V and 5 bases at J, with 19 bases in the middle. There are 15 residues in the CDR3. Looked up from germline, CDR1 is MNHEY and CDR2 is SMNVEV (reference sequence). The CDR3 loop is CASRTSKGRAETQYF. CDR3 nucleotides: TGTGCCAGCAGAACAAGTAAGGGCAGGGCGGAGACCCAGTACTTC.

The chain has TRBV7-2 and TRBJ1-5; the D gene is possibly TRBD1 (5 bases). Germline V gene sequence: CDR1 SGHTA, CDR2 FQGNSA. The CDR3 contains 15 residues. Trimming removed 5 bases from V and 5 bases from J, with 16 bases in between. In DNA form, the CDR3 reads TGTGCCAGCAGCCCCCAGGCTGGGGGTCATCAGCCCCAGCATTTT. It codes for CASSPQAGGHQPQHF.

This clonotype has just a few counts. The rearrangement uses TRBV3-1 and TRBJ1-5; 9 nucleotides line up with TRBD1. The germline gives CDR1 LGHDT, CDR2 YNNKEL (reference sequence). The CDR3 is 17 amino acids. V was clipped by 4 bases and J by 5 bases; unmatched bases: 12. The CDR3 DNA follows: TGTGCCAGCAGCCCCCGGTTGGACAGGGGATTTCATCAGCCCCAGCATTTT. This encodes CASSPRLDRGFHQPQHF.

A few counts support this clonotype. The chain links TRBV4-1 to TRBJ1-5; 7 nucleotides align to TRBD1. CDR1 and CDR2 from the germline V gene are MGHRA and YSYEKL. The CDR3 is 14 amino acids. J gave up 7 bases and V 6 bases, and 9 bases lay outside the gene matches. In DNA, the CDR3 is TGCGCCAGCAGTTCTACAGGGGTAGGGCAGCCCCAGCATTTT. Amino acids: CASSSTGVGQPQHF.

A note on this clonotype: The junction does not match germline at one end; this may be a read error. DNA of the CDR3: TGTGCCAACAGCCAGTTGGGGGGGTCCTGGAAGTCGGGGCAGTTCTTC. Residues: CANSQLGGSWKSGQFF. V gene TRBV14 combines with J gene TRBJ2-1; 7 positions match TRBD2. The germline gives CDR1 SGHDN, CDR2 FVKESK. This CDR3 is built from 16 residues.

The chain recombines TRBV4-2 with TRBJ2-2; the D call may be TRBD1 or TRBD2 (5 bases each). The germline gives CDR1 LGHNA, CDR2 YNFKEQ. With 3 bases removed from V and 6 bases from J, the gap between germline ends came to 17 bases. CDR3 length: 16 amino acids. The CDR3 DNA sequence: TGTGCCAGCAGCCATCTCGGGGCGATTAGTGCCGGGGAGCTGTTTTTT. Amino acids: CASSHLGAISAGELFF.

This clonotype came up a few times. This chain joins TRBV9 and TRBJ2-5; 11 positions agree with TRBD2. The CDR3 spans 14 residues. The germline CDR1 and CDR2 sequences are SGDLS and YYNGEE. V lost 2 bases to trimming and J lost 3 bases; unmatched junction nucleotides: 0. Here the CDR3 DNA reads TGTGCCAGCAGCGTGACTAGCGGGGAAGAGACCCAGTACTTC. Translation: CASSVTSGEETQYF.

The chain is built from TRBV6-2 or TRBV6-3 and TRBJ2-7; the D is unclear. Trimming left V 6 bases short and J 0 bases short, with 12 bases between. The CDR3 covers 14 residues. The germline gives CDR1 MNHEY, CDR2 SVGEGT. The CDR3 bases are TGTGCCAGCAGCTTAGGGATTCGCTCCTACGAGCAGTACTTC. It specifies CASSLGIRSYEQYF.

This clonotype was seen only a few times. This sequence joins TRBV4-3 and TRBJ1-1; 7 positions agree with TRBD1. Germline assignment: CDR1 LGHNA and CDR2 YSLEER. This CDR3 contains 15 residues. The J segment lost 4 bases and the V segment lost 0 bases, leaving 5 bases of the junction unmatched. CDR3 residues: CASSQDLTGRTEAFF. CDR3 bases: TGCGCCAGCAGCCAAGATTTGACAGGGCGCACTGAAGCTTTCTTT.

The V and J genes are TRBV6-1 and TRBJ1-2, with D possibly being TRBD1 (6 bases). The CDR3 runs to 15 residues. Between the trimmed V and J ends, which lost 6 bases and 3 bases, there was a span of 17 bases. CDR1 MNHNS and CDR2 SASEGT come from the germline V gene. CDR3 sequence: CASRLTGALHYGYTF. CDR3 coding DNA: TGTGCCAGCAGATTGACAGGAGCTCTCCACTATGGCTACACCTTC.

In this sample, this clonotype turned up a few times. CDR3 DNA: TGCAGTGCCCACAGGGGAGTGAGGAATTCACCCCTCCACTTT. It is translated as CSAHRGVRNSPLHF. V usage is TRBV20-1 and J usage is TRBJ1-6; TRBD1 matches at 7 bases. The CDR3 covers 14 residues. V lost 6 bases to trimming and J lost 7 bases; unmatched junction nucleotides: 9. CDR1 DFQATT and CDR2 SNEGSKA come from the germline V gene (reference sequence).